The clone carrying this T cell receptor (beta chain) appeared many times. Its target is not known. This sample was taken from a study of CD8 T cells in ankylosing spondylitis. Quantitative barcoded 5'-RACE was used to prepare TCR beta libraries. TCRdb reprocessed the 5' RACE reads with MiXCR, giving one entry per CDR3 protein. The sample shows roughly 440,000 distinct CDR3 sequences, about a sixth of them seen only once. Study-wide findings and caveats: Clones tied to disease were said to be significantly enriched in matched ankylosing spondylitis synovial fluid. Clones linked to the disease showed a CD8+ phenotype. They occurred at relatively low frequencies in peripheral blood. Seemingly characteristic of ankylosing spondylitis blood was a TCR beta motif consisting of about 8 highly homologous variants.

This CDR3 is 17 amino acids long. Unmatched junction bases numbered 12, after V lost 5 bases and J lost 7 bases. Germline V CDR1 and CDR2: SGHTA, FQGNSA. The material sequenced was blood, either unsorted or a sorted T cell fraction (not recorded which). The sequence came from a male donor with ankylosing spondylitis. The chain recombines TRBV7-2 with TRBJ1-6; 9 positions match TRBD1. CDR3 sequence (DNA): TGTGCCAGCAGCCAGGGAACCGGGACAGGGAGGAATTCACCCCTCCACTTT. It encodes CASSQGTGTGRNSPLHF.